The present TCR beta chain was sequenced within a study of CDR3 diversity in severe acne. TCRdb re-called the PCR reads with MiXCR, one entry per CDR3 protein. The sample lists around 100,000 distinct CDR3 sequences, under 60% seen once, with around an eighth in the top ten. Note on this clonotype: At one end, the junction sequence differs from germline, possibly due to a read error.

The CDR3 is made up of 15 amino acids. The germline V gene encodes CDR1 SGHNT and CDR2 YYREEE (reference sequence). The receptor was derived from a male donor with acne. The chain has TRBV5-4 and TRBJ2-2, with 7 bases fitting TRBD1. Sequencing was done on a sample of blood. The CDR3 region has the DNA TGCGCCAGCAGACCCGGGACAGCAGCCACCGGGGAGCTGTTTTTT. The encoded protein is CASRPGTAATGELFF.